This record looks at one T cell receptor beta chain sequence and its context. What antigen it recognizes has not been identified. The input lacks base qualities; no much larger clone sits a single base away. The CDR3 spans 17 residues, from the cysteine through the phenylalanine. The DNA shown is the 51-base CDR3, in frame from base 1. Cut back by 1 base and 5 bases, the V and J ends lie 18 bases apart. Per the germline V gene, SGHVS is the CDR1 and FQNEAQ is the CDR2. Patients with autoimmune disease history or receiving systemic immunosuppression were excluded from the trial. Peripheral blood for TCR sequencing was drawn from every dose cohort at baseline, at cycle 4 day 1 and at cycle 7 day 1. The samples were taken from a phase I, first-in-human, multicenter, open-label dose-escalation trial of ivuxolimab. Adults with locally advanced or metastatic melanoma, renal cell carcinoma, hepatocellular carcinoma or head and neck squamous cell carcinoma were enrolled in the trial. Before TCR sequencing, CD4+ T cells and CD8+ T cells were sorted from peripheral blood as separate populations.

This sample was taken from a study of OX40 agonist ivuxolimab in advanced cancers. About the full investigation: The costimulatory receptor OX40 (CD134) was targeted by ivuxolimab, a fully human IgG2 agonistic monoclonal antibody. Intravenous ivuxolimab was administered to patients every 2 weeks at six dose levels: 0.01, 0.1, 0.3, 1.5, 3 and 10 mg/kg. Among the roughly 50 dose-escalation patients, around 20 had hepatocellular carcinoma, roughly 15 melanoma, 9 renal cell carcinoma and 9 head and neck cancer. A male proportion of 70% to 90% and a mean age of 60 years, ranging from about 20 to 85, were recorded for the dose-escalation cohort. Prior anti-PD-1, anti-PD-L1 or anti-CTLA-4 therapy was permitted, and roughly two fifths of dose-escalation patients had received checkpoint inhibitors. Partial responses occurred in three dose-escalation patients, of whom one had hepatocellular carcinoma and two had cutaneous melanoma. Peripheral TCRbeta sequencing aimed to test whether ivuxolimab altered TCR sequence diversity and caused clonal T-cell expansion. The monotherapy dose-escalation portion (N ≈ 52 patients) of the phase I ivuxolimab trial is reported in the paper.

For sequencing of the TCRbeta CDR3 region, genomic DNA was extracted from the sorted cells. TCRbeta CDR3 regions were sequenced using the immunoSEQ Assay. As stored in TCRdb, this immuneACCESS dataset retains in-frame rearrangements with V and J assigned. A fraction of the clones does not appear; measured against another copy, unresolved V genes explain less than half of the discrepancy, and the remainder lacks a known reason. The sample has about 29,000 clones on record, less than 85% of them singletons. Roughly 29% of the sample is in the top ten clones. What the research found in general, with its limitations: On average, CD8+ T cells showed more expanded clones than CD4+ T cells after ivuxolimab. Clonal expansion of both CD4+ and CD8+ blood T cells was observed from baseline to week 6 at doses 0.1 to 3.0 mg/kg. Antigen specificity was not determined for the clonally expanded peripheral T cells. Low levels of normalized T-cell clonal expansion were also shown by some nonresponding patients. In the 0.1-3.0 mg/kg groups, partial responders had among the lowest normalized peripheral clonal expansion, particularly in CD8+ T cells.

The receptor was derived from an adult with an advanced solid tumor such as melanoma, head and neck, liver or kidney cancer. The V and J segments used are TRBV7-8 and TRBJ2-1; no D gene is confidently identified. The sequences come from CD4+ or CD8+ T cells sorted from blood, collected in a trial of the OX40 agonist ivuxolimab. The sequenced DNA is TGTGCCAGCAGCTTAGGAAGCTCCGGGTCTCGCCACAATGAGCAGTTCTTC. This gives the protein CASSLGSSGSRHNEQFF. The full variable domain, completed from the reference TRBV7-8 and TRBJ2-1 proteins outside the CDR3, reads GAGVSQSPRYKVAKRGQDVALRCDPISGHVSLFWYQQALGQGPEFLTYFQNEAQLDKSGLPSDRFFAERPEGSVSTLKIQRTQQEDSAVYLCASSLGSSGSRHNEQFFGPGTRLTVL.